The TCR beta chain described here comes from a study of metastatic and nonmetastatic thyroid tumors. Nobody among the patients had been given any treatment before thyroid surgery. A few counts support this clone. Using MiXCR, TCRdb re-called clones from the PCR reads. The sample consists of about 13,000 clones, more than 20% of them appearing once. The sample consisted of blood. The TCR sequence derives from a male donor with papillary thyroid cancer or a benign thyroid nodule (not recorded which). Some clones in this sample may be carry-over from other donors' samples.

The CDR3 reads CASSAQAENNEQFF. DNA for the CDR3: TGTGCCAGCAGTGCCCAAGCGGAGAACAATGAGCAGTTCTTC. The rearrangement links TRBV2 to TRBJ2-1; D possibly corresponds to TRBD2 (5 bases). Germline CDR1 is SNHLY and CDR2 is FYNNEI. Trimming removed 4 bases from V and 5 bases from J, with 12 bases in between. The CDR3 runs to 14 residues.